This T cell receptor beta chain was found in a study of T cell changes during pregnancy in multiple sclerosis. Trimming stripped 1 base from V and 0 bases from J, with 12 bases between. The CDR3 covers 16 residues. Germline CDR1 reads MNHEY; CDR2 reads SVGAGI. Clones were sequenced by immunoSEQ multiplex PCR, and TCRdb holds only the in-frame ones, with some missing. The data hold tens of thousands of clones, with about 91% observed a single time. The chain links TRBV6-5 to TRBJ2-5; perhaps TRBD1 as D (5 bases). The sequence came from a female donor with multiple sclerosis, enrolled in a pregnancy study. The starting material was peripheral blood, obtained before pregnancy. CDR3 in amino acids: CASSYYRARDQETQYF. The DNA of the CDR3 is TGTGCCAGCAGTTACTATAGGGCCAGGGACCAAGAGACCCAGTACTTC.